A single sample gave rise to the 12 T cell receptor beta chains below, sequenced in a study of blood T cell repertoires in COVID-19. The table came from immunoSEQ multiplex PCR; TCRdb's copy has only in-frame clones and leaves some out. The table includes approximately 72,000 clones, approximately 85% detected once. Material for sequencing was peripheral blood. The source of these receptors is a woman aged 80 or over with active or convalescent COVID-19.

The chain employs TRBV15 and TRBJ1-6; TRBD1 matches at 8 bases. The CDR3 loop spans 14 amino acids. Unmatched junction bases numbered 6, after V lost 7 bases and J lost 7 bases. The germline gives CDR1 LNHNV, CDR2 YYDKDF (reference sequence). CDR3 nucleotides: TGTGCCACCAATATAGACAGGGGCAATTCACCCCTCCACTTT. This sequence encodes CATNIDRGNSPLHF.

The chain uses TRBV5-8 and TRBJ2-3, with D perhaps matching TRBD1 (5 bases). Germline loops: CDR1 SGHTS, CDR2 YDEGEE. The V end was cut by 4 bases, the J end by 3 bases, with 15 bases between. The CDR3 sequence is 15 residues long. The CDR3 protein is CASSRRQGLTDTQYF. DNA of the CDR3: TGTGCCAGCAGCCGCCGGCAGGGATTAACAGATACGCAGTATTTT.

The chain combines TRBV14 with TRBJ2-2; TRBD2 matches at 8 bases. CDR3 size: 17 residues. Germline assignment: CDR1 SGHDN and CDR2 FVKESK. J lost 5 bases, V lost 3 bases, and 11 bases had no gene match. CDR3 residues: CASSQDGRAQGTGELFF. As DNA, the CDR3 is TGTGCCAGCAGCCAGGACGGGAGGGCCCAGGGGACCGGGGAGCTGTTTTTT.

The chain carries TRBV6-2 or TRBV6-3 and TRBJ2-1; TRBD2 matches 9 bases. The J segment lost 12 bases and the V segment lost 5 bases, leaving 20 bases of the junction unmatched. Germline V lookup: CDR1 MNHEY, CDR2 SVGEGT. The CDR3 is 17 residues long. This CDR3 is CASSRILAGAPQVRQFF. The CDR3 DNA reads TGTGCCAGCAGTAGAATCTTAGCGGGGGCCCCGCAGGTGAGGCAGTTCTTC.

The chain has TRBV7-9 and TRBJ1-4; no reliable D call. Trimming left V 5 bases short and J 4 bases short, with 17 bases between. Germline V lookup: CDR1 SEHNR, CDR2 FQNEAQ (reference sequence). The CDR3 covers 16 residues. CDR3 nucleotides: TGTGCCAGCAGCGACGGCGGGAGGCGCGTTAATGAAAAACTGTTTTTT. It is translated as CASSDGGRRVNEKLFF.

The chain combines TRBV3-1 (or the pseudogene TRBV3-2) with TRBJ1-2; D might be TRBD1 (6 bases). The CDR3 spans 14 residues. Trimming stripped 1 base from V and 8 bases from J, with 14 bases between. Germline V gives CDR1 LGHDT, CDR2 YNNKEL (reference sequence). In DNA, the CDR3 is TGTGCCAGCAGCCAAGGTTTTCAGGGGCCAGGCTACACCTTC. It encodes CASSQGFQGPGYTF.

A few counts support this clone. This rearrangement joins TRBV7-2 to TRBJ1-2, with D unclear. The ends were cut back, 7 bases at V and 2 bases at J, with 14 bases in the middle. This CDR3 comprises 14 residues. Germline CDR1 reads SGHTA; CDR2 reads FQGNSA. CDR3: CASTLIQLNYGYTF. Here the CDR3 DNA reads TGTGCCAGCACCCTAATACAGCTGAACTATGGCTACACCTTC. Using reference TRBV7-2 and TRBJ1-2 for the parts outside the CDR3, the full variable domain is GAGVSQSPSNKVTEKGKDVELRCDPISGHTALYWYRQSLGQGLEFLIYFQGNSAPDKSGLPSDRFSAERTGGSVSTLTIQRTQQEDSAVYLCASTLIQLNYGYTFGSGTRLTVV.

The gene calls are TRBV28 and TRBJ2-1, with a weak D call TRBD2 (6 bases). This CDR3 is built from 18 residues. Germline values: CDR1 MDHEN, CDR2 SYDVKM. V was clipped by 4 bases and J by 6 bases, with 25 bases between them. The DNA for the CDR3 is TGTGCCAGCAGTTCGGGAGCAGGGCCCGTTTGGGGGTCCAATGAGCAGTTCTTC. It specifies CASSSGAGPVWGSNEQFF.

V and J are TRBV28 and TRBJ2-5, with D perhaps matching TRBD1 (5 bases). Trimming removed 3 bases at V and 2 bases at J, with 13 bases between. The CDR3 is 15 residues long. Per germline, CDR1 MDHEN and CDR2 SYDVKM. CDR3 region: CASSFIGQGQETQYF. DNA of the CDR3: TGTGCCAGCAGTTTTATCGGGCAGGGACAAGAGACCCAGTACTTC. Supplemented by reference TRBV28 and TRBJ2-5, the full variable domain reads DVKVTQSSRYLVKRTGEKVFLECVQDMDHENMFWYRQDPGLGLRLIYFSYDVKMKEKGDIPEGYSVSREKKERFSLILESASTNQTSMYLCASSFIGQGQETQYFGPGTRLLVL.

The chain carries TRBV7-2 and TRBJ1-2; 9 nucleotides agree with TRBD1. This CDR3 region has 14 residues. Looked up from germline, CDR1 is SGHTA and CDR2 is FQGNSA. The junction had 6 bases not matched to a gene; V was cut back by 8 bases and J by 2 bases. The CDR3 loop reads CASRTGGVNYGYTF. The CDR3 nucleotides read TGTGCCAGCCGAACAGGGGGCGTCAACTATGGCTACACCTTC.

The V and J genes are TRBV28 and TRBJ1-2; 8 bases line up with TRBD1. Germline trimming cut 6 bases from V and 5 bases from J; bases unmatched to any gene: 23. The CDR3 loop spans 19 amino acids. Germline values: CDR1 MDHEN, CDR2 SYDVKM. The CDR3 sequence is CASRGSAQNSGGSLYGYTF. The CDR3 coding sequence is TGTGCCAGCAGGGGGAGCGCCCAAAATTCAGGGGGCTCTCTATATGGCTACACCTTC.

The chain is built from TRBV7-2 and TRBJ1-2; D unclear. CDR3 length: 16 amino acids. Germline V gene lookup returns CDR1 SGHTA and CDR2 FQGNSA. V was trimmed by 2 bases and J by 4 bases, leaving 17 bases between them. The DNA for the CDR3 is TGTGCCAGCAGCTTATACTCTCGTGCGGGGTTCTATGGCTACACCTTC. Encoded protein: CASSLYSRAGFYGYTF.